This section outlines one TCR beta chain sequence together with its context. Its antigen has not been determined. Base qualities are not at hand, and no much larger clone is one base apart. Reading from cysteine to phenylalanine, the CDR3 counts 14 amino acids. Kept here is only the CDR3 DNA, which spans 42 bases and is read in frame from base 1. Trimming takes 7 bases from V and 7 bases from J, and the germline ends sit 16 bases apart. The germline V gene encodes CDR1 MDHEN and CDR2 SYDVKM. The data derive from a study of T-cell reconstitution after alpha-beta-depleted transplantation in children (dated by TCRdb to 2015 to 2016). As for the study more broadly: Using TCR repertoire profiling, the study quantitatively followed how T-cell immune reconstitution unfolded in children after TCRalphabeta/CD19-depleted allogeneic hematopoietic cell transplantation.

The protocol used for the library was PCR. Sequencer: Illumina HiSeq 2500. Molecular barcoding was employed in the preparation of TCR libraries, with unique molecular identifiers being used to normalize TCRbeta repertoire quantification. TCRdb applied fastp at Q25 and MiXCR to the public reads, then kept only in-frame beta chains. One record per CDR3 amino acid sequence lists the most common genes and DNA. The table for this sample lists approximately 100,000 distinct CDR3 sequences; more than 9% of them were counted only once. Approximately 15% of the sample lies in the top ten. The sequence is built from TRBV28 and TRBJ1-4; tentative D gene TRBD1, with 5 bases matching. The receptor was isolated from a human donor who donated a stem cell graft to a child with inherited bone marrow failure. Sequencing used PBMCs from the stem cell graft donor, obtained from the stem cell graft. The CDR3 here reads CASKIGTAGEKLFF. The nucleotide sequence is given as TGTGCCAGCAAAATCGGGACGGCGGGTGAAAAACTGTTTTTT.